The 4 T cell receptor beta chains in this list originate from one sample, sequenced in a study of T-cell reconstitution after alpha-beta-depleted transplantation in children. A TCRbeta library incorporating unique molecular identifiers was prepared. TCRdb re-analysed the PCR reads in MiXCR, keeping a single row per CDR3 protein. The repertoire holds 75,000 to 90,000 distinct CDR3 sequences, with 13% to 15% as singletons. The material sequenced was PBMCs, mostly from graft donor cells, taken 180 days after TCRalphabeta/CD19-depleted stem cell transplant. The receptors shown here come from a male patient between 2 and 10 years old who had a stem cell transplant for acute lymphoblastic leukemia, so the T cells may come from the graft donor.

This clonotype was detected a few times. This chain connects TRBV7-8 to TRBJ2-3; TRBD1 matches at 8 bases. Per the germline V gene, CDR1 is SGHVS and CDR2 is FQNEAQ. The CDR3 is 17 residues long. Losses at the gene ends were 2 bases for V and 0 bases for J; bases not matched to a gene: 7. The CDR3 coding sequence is TGTGCCAGCAGCTTACGTCGGCGGACAGGGAGCACAGATACGCAGTATTTT. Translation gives CASSLRRRTGSTDTQYF.

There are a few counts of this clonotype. In DNA, the CDR3 is TGCGCCAGCAGCTTGGAAGGCAGCTCCTACGAGCAGTACTTC. This codes for CASSLEGSSYEQYF. The V call is TRBV5-1, the J call TRBJ2-7; D unresolved. CDR1 and CDR2 (germline): SGHRS, YFSETQ. Trimming cost V 0 bases and J 0 bases, with 7 bases left between them. The CDR3 is made up of 14 amino acids.

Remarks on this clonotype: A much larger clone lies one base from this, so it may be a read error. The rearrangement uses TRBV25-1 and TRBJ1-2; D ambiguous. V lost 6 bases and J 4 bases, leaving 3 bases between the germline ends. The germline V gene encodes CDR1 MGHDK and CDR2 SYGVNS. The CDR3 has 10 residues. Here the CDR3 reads CASSVYGYTF. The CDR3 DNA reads TGTGCCAGCAGCGTCTATGGCTACACCTTC.

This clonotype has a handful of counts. In nucleotides, the CDR3 is TGCAGTGCTAGACCAAGCGGGAGAAAATCCTACGAGCAGTACTTC. This translates into CSARPSGRKSYEQYF. J is TRBJ2-7 and V is TRBV20-1, with 8 bases lining up with TRBD2. V dropped 2 bases and J dropped 1; count of bases not matched to a gene: 7. Germline CDR1 reads DFQATT; CDR2 reads SNEGSKA (reference sequence). The CDR3 runs to 15 residues.